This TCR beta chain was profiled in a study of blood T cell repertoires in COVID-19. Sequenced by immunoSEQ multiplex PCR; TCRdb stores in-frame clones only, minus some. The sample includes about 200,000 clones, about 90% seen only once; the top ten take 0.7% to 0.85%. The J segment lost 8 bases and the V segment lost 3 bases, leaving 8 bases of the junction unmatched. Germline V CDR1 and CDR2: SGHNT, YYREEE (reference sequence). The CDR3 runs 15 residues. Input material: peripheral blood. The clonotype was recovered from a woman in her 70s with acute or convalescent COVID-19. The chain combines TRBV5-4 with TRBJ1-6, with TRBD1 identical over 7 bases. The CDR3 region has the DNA TGTGCCAGCAGCTCCTACAGGGGAGCGGATTCACCCCTCCACTTT. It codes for CASSSYRGADSPLHF.